The TCR beta chain described here comes from a study of T cells expressing NK-cell markers. For the study at large: The eight sequenced donors comprised seven who were HCMV-seropositive and one who was seronegative.

This CDR3 region has 12 residues. Of note for this clonotype: The antigen remains undetermined.

Study findings and constraints: A few of the donors also had these clonotypes leading their CD3+CD56-NKG2C+ fraction. Roughly six donors showed dominant NKG2C+ clonotypes comprising about 1.0-7.0% of their CD8+ T cells.

Making the TCR beta cDNA relied on 5'RACE template switching with UMIs. TCRdb processed the 5' RACE reads again and assigns one entry to each CDR3 protein, with no DNA. The sample holds 300,000 to 450,000 distinct CDR3 sequences. The sequenced material came from blood T cells: a sorted CD56 or NKG2C T cell subset, CD4+ or CD8+ T cells, or bulk PBMC T cells (not recorded which). This sequence originates from a man aged 18-75 years in good health. The chain has TRBV12-3 or TRBV12-4 and TRBJ2-7; the D call of TRBD1 rests on TCRdb alone, since no DNA is present to check it. CDR3 residues: CASSKNRRQQYF.